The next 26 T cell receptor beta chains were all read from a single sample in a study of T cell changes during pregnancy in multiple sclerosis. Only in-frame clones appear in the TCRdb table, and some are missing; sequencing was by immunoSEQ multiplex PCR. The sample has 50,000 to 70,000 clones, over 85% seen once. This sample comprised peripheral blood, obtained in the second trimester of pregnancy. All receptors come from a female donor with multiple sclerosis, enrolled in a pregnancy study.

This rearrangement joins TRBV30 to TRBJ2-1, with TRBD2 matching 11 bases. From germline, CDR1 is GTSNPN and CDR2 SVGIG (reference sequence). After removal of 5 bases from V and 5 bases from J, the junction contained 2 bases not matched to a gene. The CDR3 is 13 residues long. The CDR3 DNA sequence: TGTGCCTGGGGGGGACTAGCGGACAATGAGCAGTTCTTC. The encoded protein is CAWGGLADNEQFF.

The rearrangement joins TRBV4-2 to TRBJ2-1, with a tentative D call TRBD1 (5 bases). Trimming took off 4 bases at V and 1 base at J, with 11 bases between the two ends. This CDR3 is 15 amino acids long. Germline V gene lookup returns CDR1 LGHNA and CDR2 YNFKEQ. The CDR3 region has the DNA TGTGCCAGCAGCCTCGAAAGGGGTTCCTACAATGAGCAGTTCTTC. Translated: CASSLERGSYNEQFF.

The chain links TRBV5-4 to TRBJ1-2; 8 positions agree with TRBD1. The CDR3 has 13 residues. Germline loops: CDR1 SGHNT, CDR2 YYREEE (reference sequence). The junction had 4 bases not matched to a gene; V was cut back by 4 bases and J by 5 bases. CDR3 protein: CASSPDRDYGYTF. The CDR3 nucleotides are TGTGCCAGCAGCCCGGACAGGGATTATGGCTACACCTTC.

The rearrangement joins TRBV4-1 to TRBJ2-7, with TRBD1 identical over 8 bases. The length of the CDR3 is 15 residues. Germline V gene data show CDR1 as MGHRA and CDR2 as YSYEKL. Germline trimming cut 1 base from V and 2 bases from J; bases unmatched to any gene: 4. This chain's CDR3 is CASSQVETGAYEQYF. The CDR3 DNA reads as TGCGCCAGCAGCCAAGTCGAGACAGGGGCCTACGAGCAGTACTTC.

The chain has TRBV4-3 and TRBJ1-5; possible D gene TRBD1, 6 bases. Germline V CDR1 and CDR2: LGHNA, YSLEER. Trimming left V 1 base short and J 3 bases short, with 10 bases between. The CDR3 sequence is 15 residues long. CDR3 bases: TGCGCCAGCAGCCAAGGAGGACAGAACAATCAGCCCCAGCATTTT. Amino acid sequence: CASSQGGQNNQPQHF.

This CDR3 reads CANLGGGGIPGELFF. CDR3 bases: TGCGCCAACCTCGGGGGAGGGGGAATTCCCGGGGAGCTGTTTTTT. The chain links TRBV23-1 to TRBJ2-2; TRBD2 might be the D (7 bases). TRBV23-1 belongs to the ORF category, with a function that is uncertain. Trimming stripped 10 bases from V and 6 bases from J, with 21 bases between. There are 15 residues in the CDR3.

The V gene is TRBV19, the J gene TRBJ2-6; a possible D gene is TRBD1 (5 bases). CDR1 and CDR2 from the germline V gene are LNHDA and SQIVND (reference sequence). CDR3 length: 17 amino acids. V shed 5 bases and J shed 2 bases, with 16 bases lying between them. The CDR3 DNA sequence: TGTGCCAGTAGTCCGAGACAGCAGGGCACTGGGGCCAACGTCCTGACTTTC. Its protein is CASSPRQQGTGANVLTF.

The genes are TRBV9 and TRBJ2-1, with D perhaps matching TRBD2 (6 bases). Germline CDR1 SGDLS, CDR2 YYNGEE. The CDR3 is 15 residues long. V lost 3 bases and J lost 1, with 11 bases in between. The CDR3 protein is CASSERSGSYNEQFF. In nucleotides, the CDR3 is TGTGCCAGCAGCGAACGTAGCGGATCCTACAATGAGCAGTTCTTC.

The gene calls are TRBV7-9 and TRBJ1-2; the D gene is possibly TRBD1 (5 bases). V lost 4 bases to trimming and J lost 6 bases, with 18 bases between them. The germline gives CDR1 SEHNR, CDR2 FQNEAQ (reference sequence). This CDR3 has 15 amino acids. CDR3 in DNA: TGTGCCAGCAGCTCTCCGGGACGGGGGATCGATGGCTACACCTTC. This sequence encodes CASSSPGRGIDGYTF.

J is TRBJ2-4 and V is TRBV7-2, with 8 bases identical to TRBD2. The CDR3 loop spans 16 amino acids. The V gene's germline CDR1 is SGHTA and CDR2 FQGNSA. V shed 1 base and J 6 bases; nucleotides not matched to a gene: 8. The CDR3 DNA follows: TGTGCCAGCAGCTTAGTCCGGGGGGGACTAGGAAACATTCAGTACTTC. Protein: CASSLVRGGLGNIQYF.

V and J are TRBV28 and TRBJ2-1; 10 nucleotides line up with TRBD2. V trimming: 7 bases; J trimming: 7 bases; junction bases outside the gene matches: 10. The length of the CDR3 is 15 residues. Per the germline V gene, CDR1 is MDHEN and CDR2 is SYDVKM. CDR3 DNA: TGTGCCAGCACCACCCTAGCGGGAGTTCTAAATGAGCAGTTCTTC. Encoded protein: CASTTLAGVLNEQFF. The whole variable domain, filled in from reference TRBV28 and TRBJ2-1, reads DVKVTQSSRYLVKRTGEKVFLECVQDMDHENMFWYRQDPGLGLRLIYFSYDVKMKEKGDIPEGYSVSREKKERFSLILESASTNQTSMYLCASTTLAGVLNEQFFGPGTRLTVL.

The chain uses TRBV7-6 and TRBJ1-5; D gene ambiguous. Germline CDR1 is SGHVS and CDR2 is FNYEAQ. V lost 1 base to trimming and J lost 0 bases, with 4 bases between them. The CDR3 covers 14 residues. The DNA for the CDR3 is TGTGCCAGCAGCTTAGACAGTAGCAATCAGCCCCAGCATTTT. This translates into CASSLDSSNQPQHF.

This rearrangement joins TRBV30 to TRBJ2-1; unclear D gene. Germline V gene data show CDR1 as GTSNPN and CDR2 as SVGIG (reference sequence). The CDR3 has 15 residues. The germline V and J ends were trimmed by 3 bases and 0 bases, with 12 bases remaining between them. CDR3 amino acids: CAWSQATSSYNEQFF. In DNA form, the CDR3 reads TGTGCCTGGAGCCAAGCGACGAGCTCCTACAATGAGCAGTTCTTC.

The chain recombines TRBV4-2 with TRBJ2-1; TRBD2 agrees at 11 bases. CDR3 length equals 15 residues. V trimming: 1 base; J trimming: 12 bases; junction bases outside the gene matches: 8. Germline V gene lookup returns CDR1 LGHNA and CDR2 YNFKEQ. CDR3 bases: TGTGCCAGCAGCCAAGGACTAGCGGGGAGGACGGGGCAGTTCTTC. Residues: CASSQGLAGRTGQFF.

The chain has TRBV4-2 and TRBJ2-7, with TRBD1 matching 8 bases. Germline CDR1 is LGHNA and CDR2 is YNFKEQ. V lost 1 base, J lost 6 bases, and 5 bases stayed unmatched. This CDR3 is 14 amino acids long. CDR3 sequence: CASSQADRAGEQYF. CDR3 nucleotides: TGTGCCAGCAGCCAAGCGGACAGGGCGGGCGAGCAGTACTTC.

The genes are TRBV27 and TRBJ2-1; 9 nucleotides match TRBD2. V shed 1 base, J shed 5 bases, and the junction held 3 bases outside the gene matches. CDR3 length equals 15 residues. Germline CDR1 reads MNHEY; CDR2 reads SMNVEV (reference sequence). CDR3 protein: CASSLFVAGDNEQFF. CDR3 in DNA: TGTGCCAGCAGTTTATTCGTAGCGGGGGACAATGAGCAGTTCTTC.

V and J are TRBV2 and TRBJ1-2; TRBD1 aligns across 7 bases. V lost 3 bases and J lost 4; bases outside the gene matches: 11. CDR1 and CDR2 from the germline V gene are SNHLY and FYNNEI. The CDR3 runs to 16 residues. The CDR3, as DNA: TGTGCCAGCAGTGAGCTCAACCGGGACAGCGCCTATGGCTACACCTTC. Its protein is CASSELNRDSAYGYTF.

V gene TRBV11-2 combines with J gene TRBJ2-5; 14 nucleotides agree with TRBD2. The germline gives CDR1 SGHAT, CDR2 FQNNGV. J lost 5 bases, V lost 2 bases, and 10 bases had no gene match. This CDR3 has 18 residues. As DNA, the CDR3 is TGTGCCAGCAGCTTAATGAGGTGGGGACTAGCGGGAGCGGAGACCCAGTACTTC. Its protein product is CASSLMRWGLAGAETQYF.

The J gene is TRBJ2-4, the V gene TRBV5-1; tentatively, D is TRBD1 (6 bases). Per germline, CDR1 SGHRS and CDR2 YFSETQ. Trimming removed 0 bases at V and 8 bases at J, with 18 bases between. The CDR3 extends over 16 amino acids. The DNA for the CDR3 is TGCGCCAGCAGCTTGGGGGGTGGGGGCCGAAGGGACATTCAGTACTTC. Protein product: CASSLGGGGRRDIQYF.

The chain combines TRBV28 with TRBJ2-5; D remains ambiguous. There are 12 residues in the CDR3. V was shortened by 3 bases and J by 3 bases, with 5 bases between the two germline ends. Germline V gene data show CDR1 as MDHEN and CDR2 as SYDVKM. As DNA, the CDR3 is TGTGCCAGCAGTTTCGGTGAAGAGACCCAGTACTTC. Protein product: CASSFGEETQYF.

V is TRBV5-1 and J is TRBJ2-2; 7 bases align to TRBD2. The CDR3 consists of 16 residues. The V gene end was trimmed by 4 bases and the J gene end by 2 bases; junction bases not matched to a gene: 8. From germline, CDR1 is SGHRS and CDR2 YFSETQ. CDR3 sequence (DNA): TGCGCCAGCAGCGCTACTAGCGCGGGCAACACCGGGGAGCTGTTTTTT. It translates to CASSATSAGNTGELFF.

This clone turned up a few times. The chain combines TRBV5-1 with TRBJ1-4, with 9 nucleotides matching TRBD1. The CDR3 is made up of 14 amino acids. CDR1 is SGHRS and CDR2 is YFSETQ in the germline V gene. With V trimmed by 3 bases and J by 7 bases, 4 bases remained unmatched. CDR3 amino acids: CASSSGQGIEKLFF. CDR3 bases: TGCGCCAGCAGCTCGGGACAGGGTATTGAAAAACTGTTTTTT.

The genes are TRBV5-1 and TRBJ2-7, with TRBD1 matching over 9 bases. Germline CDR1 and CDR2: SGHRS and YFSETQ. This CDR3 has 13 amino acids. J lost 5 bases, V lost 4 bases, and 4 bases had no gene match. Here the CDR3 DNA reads TGCGCCAGCAGCCCGGGACAGGGCCACGAGCAGTACTTC. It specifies CASSPGQGHEQYF. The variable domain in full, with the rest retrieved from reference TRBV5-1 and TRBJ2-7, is KAGVTQTPRYLIKTRGQQVTLSCSPISGHRSVSWYQQTPGQGLQFLFEYFSETQRNKGNFPGRFSGRQFSNSRSEMNVSTLELGDSALYLCASSPGQGHEQYFGPGTRLTVT.

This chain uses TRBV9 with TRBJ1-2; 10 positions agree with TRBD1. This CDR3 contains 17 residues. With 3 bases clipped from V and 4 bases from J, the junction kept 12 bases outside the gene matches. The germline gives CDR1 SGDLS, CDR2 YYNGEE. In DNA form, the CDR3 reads TGTGCCAGCAGCGAAGAGCCTGGACAGGGGGAGGTCTATGGCTACACCTTC. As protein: CASSEEPGQGEVYGYTF.

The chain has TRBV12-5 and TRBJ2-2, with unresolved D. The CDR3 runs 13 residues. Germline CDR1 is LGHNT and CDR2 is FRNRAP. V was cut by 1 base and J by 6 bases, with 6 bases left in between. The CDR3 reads CASGLGLPGELFF. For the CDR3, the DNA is TGTGCTAGTGGTTTGGGACTCCCCGGGGAGCTGTTTTTT.

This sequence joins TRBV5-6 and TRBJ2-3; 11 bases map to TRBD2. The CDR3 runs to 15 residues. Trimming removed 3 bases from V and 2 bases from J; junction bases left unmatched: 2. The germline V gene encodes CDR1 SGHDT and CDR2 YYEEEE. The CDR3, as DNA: TGTGCCAGCAGCTGGGGACTAGCGGTCACAGATACGCAGTATTTT. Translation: CASSWGLAVTDTQYF.